Below, 9 T cell receptor beta chains from the same sample are listed, as sequenced in a study of blood T cells in healthy people across ages. Using a J-beta primer mix together with a sample-barcoded 5' primer, a second PCR was run for roughly 6 to 12 cycles. TCRdb fed the 5' RACE reads into MiXCR, producing one record per CDR3 protein. The sample has hundreds of thousands of distinct CDR3 sequences, roughly 50% seen once; the top ten hold about 32%. Sequenced material: blood. These receptors came from a woman aged 60 to 75 in good health.

In this sample, this clonotype turned up a few times. The chain joins TRBV12-3 or TRBV12-4 to TRBJ2-4, with a tentative D call TRBD2 (5 bases). The J call may be faulty, since TRBJ2-7 better matches the DNA end. The CDR3 extends over 14 amino acids. The CDR3 sequence is CASSLNWEIGEQYF. The CDR3 DNA reads as TGTGCCAGCAGTTTAAACTGGGAGATCGGCGAGCAGTACTTC.

The chain is built from TRBV20-1 and TRBJ1-1, with D uncertain. The CDR3 runs to 13 residues. V lost 3 bases, J lost 0 bases, and 8 bases lay in between. Germline CDR1 reads DFQATT; CDR2 reads SNEGSKA (reference sequence). CDR3: CSASTNVNTEAFF. CDR3 bases: TGCAGTGCTAGTACCAACGTGAACACTGAAGCTTTCTTT.

This clonotype was picked up one time. This may be a read error, as it is one base from a much larger clone. The chain joins TRBV29-1 to TRBJ2-5, with D tentatively TRBD1 (6 bases). In germline, CDR1 is SQVTM, CDR2 ANQGSEA. The CDR3 length is 12 residues. The CDR3 sequence is CSVARGAEIQYF. In nucleotides, the CDR3 is TGCAGCGTTGCCAGGGGCGCAGAGATCCAGTACTTC.

This clonotype was counted only a few times. The rearrangement uses TRBV16 and TRBJ2-1; D might be TRBD2 (6 bases). V was cut by 8 bases and J by 4 bases, with 9 bases left in between. There are 12 residues in the CDR3. The germline V gene has CDR1 KGHSY and CDR2 FQNENV. CDR3 DNA: TGTGCCAGCCTAGCGCCGTACAATGAGCAGTTCTTC. This sequence encodes CASLAPYNEQFF.

In its sample, this clonotype was seen a few times. The genes are TRBV6-5 and TRBJ1-5, with D maybe TRBD1 (6 bases). Between the trimmed V and J ends, which lost 8 bases and 0 bases, there was a span of 11 bases. This CDR3 has 14 amino acids. The germline gives CDR1 MNHEY, CDR2 SVGAGI. CDR3 protein: CASRDTGSNQPQHF. For the CDR3, the DNA is TGTGCCAGCCGGGACACCGGTAGCAATCAGCCCCAGCATTTT.

This clonotype was detected only a few times. The chain carries TRBV20-1 and TRBJ2-3, with D possibly matching TRBD1 (5 bases). This CDR3 contains 16 residues. CDR1 and CDR2 from the germline V gene are DFQATT and SNEGSKA (reference sequence). V was shortened by 4 bases and J by 6 bases, with 23 bases between the two germline ends. DNA of the CDR3: TGCAGTGCTACTGGAGCAGGGAATAGCTTAGCTGATACGCAGTATTTT. The encoded protein is CSATGAGNSLADTQYF.

This chain joins TRBV20-1 and TRBJ2-5; 7 positions agree with TRBD2. V was clipped by 3 bases and J by 11 bases; unmatched bases: 9. This CDR3 has 12 amino acids. Germline V gives CDR1 DFQATT, CDR2 SNEGSKA (reference sequence). The CDR3 bases are TGCAGTGCTAGTCCTTTCGCGGGGGTACAGTACTTC. Protein product: CSASPFAGVQYF.

V and J are TRBV20-1 and TRBJ2-7, with D unclear. Per germline, CDR1 DFQATT and CDR2 SNEGSKA (reference sequence). The CDR3 consists of 12 residues. V was clipped by 4 bases and J by 5 bases, with 12 bases between them. CDR3 in amino acids: CSATTPIHEQYF. CDR3 coding DNA: TGCAGTGCTACCACTCCTATCCACGAGCAGTACTTC.

The chain's CDR3 is CASSPAGTGGRGYTF. The CDR3 region has the DNA TGCGCCAGCAGCCCCGCAGGGACAGGGGGTAGAGGCTACACCTTC. The rearrangement uses TRBV4-3 and TRBJ1-2; 11 bases are shared with TRBD1. The V gene's germline CDR1 is LGHNA and CDR2 YSLEER. This CDR3 spans 15 amino acids. The J segment lost 8 bases and the V segment lost 4 bases, leaving 9 bases of the junction unmatched.